This T cell receptor beta chain was retrieved from a study of T cells in localized non-small cell lung cancer. The CDR3 sequence is 16 residues long. Trimming cost V 6 bases and J 0 bases, with 14 bases left between them. CDR1 and CDR2 (germline): MNHGY, SAAAGT. In this sample, this clone turned up a few times. Clones were sequenced by immunoSEQ multiplex PCR, and TCRdb holds only the in-frame ones, with some missing. The sample yields 2,500 to 3,000 clones, roughly two fifths seen once. The source of this sequence is a male donor aged 60 or over with stage I squamous cell lung carcinoma. The source material was lung tumor tissue, sampled before any cancer treatment. The chain links TRBV6-8 to TRBJ1-4; D is ambiguous. CDR3 sequence reads: CASSSIYGATNEKLFF. The CDR3 region has the DNA TGTGCCAGCAGCTCGATTTATGGTGCAACTAATGAAAAACTGTTTTTT.